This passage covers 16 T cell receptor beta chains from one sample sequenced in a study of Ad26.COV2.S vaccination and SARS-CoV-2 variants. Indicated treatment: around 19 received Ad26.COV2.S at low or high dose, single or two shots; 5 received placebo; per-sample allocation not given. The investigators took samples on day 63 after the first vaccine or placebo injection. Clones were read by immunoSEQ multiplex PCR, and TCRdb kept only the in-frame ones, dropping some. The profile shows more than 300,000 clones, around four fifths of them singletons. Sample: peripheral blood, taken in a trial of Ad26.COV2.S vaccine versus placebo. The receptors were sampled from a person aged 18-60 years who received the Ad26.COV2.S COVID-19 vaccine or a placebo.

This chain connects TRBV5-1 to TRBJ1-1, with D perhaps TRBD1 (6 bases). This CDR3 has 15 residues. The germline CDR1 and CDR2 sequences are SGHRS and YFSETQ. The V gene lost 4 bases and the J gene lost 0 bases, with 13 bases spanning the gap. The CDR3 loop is CASSNAGDLNTEAFF. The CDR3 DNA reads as TGCGCCAGCAGCAACGCAGGGGACCTGAACACTGAAGCTTTCTTT.

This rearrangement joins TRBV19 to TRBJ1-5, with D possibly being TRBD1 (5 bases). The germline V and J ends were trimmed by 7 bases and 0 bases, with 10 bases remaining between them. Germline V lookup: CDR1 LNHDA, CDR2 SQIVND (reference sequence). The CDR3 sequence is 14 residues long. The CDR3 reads CASMGEVSNQPQHF. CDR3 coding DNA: TGTGCCAGTATGGGGGAAGTTAGCAATCAGCCCCAGCATTTT.

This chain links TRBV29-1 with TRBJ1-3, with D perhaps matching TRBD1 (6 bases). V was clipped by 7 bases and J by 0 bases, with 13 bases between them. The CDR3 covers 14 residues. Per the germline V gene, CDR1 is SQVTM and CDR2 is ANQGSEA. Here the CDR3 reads CSAAVDSSGNTIYF. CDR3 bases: TGCAGCGCAGCCGTGGACAGCTCTGGAAACACCATATATTTT.

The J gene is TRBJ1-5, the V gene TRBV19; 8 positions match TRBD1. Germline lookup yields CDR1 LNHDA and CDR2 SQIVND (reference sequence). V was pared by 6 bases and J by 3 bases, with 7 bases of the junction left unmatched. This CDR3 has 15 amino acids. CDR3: CASRDRGQTNQPQHF. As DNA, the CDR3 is TGTGCCAGTAGAGACAGGGGACAAACCAATCAGCCCCAGCATTTT.

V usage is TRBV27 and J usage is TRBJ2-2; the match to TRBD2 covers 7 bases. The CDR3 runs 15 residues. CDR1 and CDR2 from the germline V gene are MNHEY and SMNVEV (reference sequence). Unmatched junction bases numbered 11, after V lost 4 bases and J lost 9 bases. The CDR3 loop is CASSSPKKRGWELFF. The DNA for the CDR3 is TGTGCCAGCAGTTCTCCCAAAAAGCGGGGTTGGGAGCTGTTTTTT.

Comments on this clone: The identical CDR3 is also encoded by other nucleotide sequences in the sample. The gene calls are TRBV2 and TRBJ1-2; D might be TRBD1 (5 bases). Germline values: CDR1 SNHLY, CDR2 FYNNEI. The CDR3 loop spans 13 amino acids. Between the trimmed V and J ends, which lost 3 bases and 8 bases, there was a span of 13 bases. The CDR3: CASSESGPGGYTF. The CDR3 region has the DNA TGTGCCAGCAGTGAGTCGGGGCCGGGAGGCTACACCTTC.

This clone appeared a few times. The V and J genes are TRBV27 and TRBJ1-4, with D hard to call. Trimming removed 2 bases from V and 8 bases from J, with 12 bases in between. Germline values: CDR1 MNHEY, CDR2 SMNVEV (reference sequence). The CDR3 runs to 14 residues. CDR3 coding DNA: TGTGCCAGCAGTTTAAATCAAAGCCGAGAAAAACTGTTTTTT. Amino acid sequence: CASSLNQSREKLFF.

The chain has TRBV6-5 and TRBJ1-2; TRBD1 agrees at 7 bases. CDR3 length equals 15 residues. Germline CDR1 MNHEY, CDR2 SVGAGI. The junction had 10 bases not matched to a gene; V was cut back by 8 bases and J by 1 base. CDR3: CASRSKGGGNYGYTF. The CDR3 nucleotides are TGTGCCAGCCGGTCCAAAGGGGGCGGTAACTATGGCTACACCTTC.

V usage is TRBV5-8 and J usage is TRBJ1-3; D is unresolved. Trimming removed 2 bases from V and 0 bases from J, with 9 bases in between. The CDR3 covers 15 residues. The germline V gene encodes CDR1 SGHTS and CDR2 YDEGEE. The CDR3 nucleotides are TGTGCCAGCAGCTTCCGGTCTACCTCTGGAAACACCATATATTTT. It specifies CASSFRSTSGNTIYF.

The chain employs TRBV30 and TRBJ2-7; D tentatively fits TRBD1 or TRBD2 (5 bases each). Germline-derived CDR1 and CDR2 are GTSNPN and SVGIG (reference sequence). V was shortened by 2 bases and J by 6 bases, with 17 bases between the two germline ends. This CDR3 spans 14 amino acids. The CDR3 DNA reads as TGTGCCTGGAGTCGGTCTGGGACGAAGGGCGAGCAGTACTTC. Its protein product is CAWSRSGTKGEQYF.

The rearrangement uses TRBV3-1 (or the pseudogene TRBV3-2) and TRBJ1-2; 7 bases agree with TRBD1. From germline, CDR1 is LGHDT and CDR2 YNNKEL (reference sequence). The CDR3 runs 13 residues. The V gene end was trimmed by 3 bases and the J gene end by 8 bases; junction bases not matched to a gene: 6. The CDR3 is CASSHQGVRGYTF. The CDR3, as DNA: TGTGCCAGCAGCCATCAGGGGGTAAGAGGCTACACCTTC.

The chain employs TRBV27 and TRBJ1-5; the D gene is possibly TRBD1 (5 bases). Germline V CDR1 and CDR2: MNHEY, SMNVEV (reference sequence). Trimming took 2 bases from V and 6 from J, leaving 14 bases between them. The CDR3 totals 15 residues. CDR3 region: CASSLRRSGVQPQHF. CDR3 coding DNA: TGTGCCAGCAGTTTACGCCGTTCGGGGGTTCAGCCCCAGCATTTT.

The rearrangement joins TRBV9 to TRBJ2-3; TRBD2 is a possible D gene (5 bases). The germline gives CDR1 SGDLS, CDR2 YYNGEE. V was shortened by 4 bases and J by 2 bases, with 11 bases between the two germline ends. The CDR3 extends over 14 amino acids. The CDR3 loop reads CASSPWRVTDTQYF. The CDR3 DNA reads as TGTGCCAGCAGCCCCTGGCGGGTCACAGATACGCAGTATTTT.

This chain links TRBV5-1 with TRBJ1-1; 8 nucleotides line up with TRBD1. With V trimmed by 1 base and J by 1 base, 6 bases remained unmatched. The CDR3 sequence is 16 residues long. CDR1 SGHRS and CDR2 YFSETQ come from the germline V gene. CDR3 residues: CASSLRAGGENTEAFF. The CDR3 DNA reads TGCGCCAGCAGCTTGAGGGCAGGGGGCGAGAACACTGAAGCTTTCTTT. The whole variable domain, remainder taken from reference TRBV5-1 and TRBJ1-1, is KAGVTQTPRYLIKTRGQQVTLSCSPISGHRSVSWYQQTPGQGLQFLFEYFSETQRNKGNFPGRFSGRQFSNSRSEMNVSTLELGDSALYLCASSLRAGGENTEAFFGQGTRLTVV.

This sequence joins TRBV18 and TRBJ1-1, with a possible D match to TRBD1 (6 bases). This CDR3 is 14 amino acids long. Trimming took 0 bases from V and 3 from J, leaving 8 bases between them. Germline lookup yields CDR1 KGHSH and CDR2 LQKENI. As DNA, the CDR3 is TGTGCCAGCTCACCACCGACAGGCTACACTGAAGCTTTCTTT. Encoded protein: CASSPPTGYTEAFF.

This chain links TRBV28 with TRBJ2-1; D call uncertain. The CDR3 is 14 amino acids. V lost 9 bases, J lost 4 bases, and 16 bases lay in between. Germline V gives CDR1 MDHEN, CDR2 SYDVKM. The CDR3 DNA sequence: TGTGCCAGTCGAGCACCGGACGTTTACAATGAGCAGTTCTTC. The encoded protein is CASRAPDVYNEQFF.